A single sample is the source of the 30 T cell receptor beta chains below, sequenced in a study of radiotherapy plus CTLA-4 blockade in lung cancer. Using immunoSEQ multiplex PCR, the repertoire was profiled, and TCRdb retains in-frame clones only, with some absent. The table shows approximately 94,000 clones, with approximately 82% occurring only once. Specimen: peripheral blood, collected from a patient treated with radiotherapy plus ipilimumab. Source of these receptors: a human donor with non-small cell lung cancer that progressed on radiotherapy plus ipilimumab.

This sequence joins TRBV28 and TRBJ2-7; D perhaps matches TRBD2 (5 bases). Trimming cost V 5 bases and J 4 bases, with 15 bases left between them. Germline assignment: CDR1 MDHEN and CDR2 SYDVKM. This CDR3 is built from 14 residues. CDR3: CASSTSSRTYEQYV. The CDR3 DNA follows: TGTGCCAGCAGTACTAGTTCCAGAACATACGAGCAGTACGTC.

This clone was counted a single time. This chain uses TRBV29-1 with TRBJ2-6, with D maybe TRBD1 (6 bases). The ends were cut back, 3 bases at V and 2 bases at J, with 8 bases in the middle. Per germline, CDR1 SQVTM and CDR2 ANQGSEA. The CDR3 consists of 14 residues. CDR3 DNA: TGCAGCGTTGAGGACAGTGCTGGGGCCAACGTCCTGACTTTC. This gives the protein CSVEDSAGANVLTF. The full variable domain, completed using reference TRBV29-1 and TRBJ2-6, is SAVISQKPSRDICQRGTSLTIQCQVDSQVTMMFWYRQQPGQSLTLIATANQGSEATYESGFVIDKFPISRPNLTFSTLTVSNMSPEDSSIYLCSVEDSAGANVLTFGAGSRLTVL.

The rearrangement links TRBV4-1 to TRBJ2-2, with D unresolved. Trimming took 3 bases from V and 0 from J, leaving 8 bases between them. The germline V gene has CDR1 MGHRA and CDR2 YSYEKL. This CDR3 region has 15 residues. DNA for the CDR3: TGCGCCAGCAGCCACCAGACTTCGAACACCGGGGAGCTGTTTTTT. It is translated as CASSHQTSNTGELFF.

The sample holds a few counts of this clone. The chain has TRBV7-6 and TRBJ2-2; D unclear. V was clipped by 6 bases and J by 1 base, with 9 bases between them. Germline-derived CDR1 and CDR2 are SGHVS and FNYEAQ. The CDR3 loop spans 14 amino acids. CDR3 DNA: TGTGCCAGCAGTTCCGCAGGGAACACCGGGGAGCTGTTTTTT. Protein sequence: CASSSAGNTGELFF.

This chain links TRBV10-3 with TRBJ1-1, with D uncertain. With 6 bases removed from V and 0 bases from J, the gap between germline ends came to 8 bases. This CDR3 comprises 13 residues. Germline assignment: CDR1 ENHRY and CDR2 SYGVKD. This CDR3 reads CAISLDMNTEAFF. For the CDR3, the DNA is TGTGCCATCAGCCTCGACATGAACACTGAAGCTTTCTTT.

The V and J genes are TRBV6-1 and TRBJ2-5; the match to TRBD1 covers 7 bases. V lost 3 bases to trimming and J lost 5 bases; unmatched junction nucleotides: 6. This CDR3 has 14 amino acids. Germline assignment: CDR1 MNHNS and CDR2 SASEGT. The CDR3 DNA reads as TGTGCCAGCAGTGACGACAGGGTCTGGGAGACCCAGTACTTC. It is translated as CASSDDRVWETQYF.

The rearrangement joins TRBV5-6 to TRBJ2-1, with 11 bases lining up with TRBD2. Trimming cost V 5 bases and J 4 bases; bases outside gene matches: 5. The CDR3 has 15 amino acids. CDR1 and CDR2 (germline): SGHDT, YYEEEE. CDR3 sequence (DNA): TGTGCCAGCAGATTGACTAGCGGGACATACAATGAGCAGTTCTTC. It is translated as CASRLTSGTYNEQFF. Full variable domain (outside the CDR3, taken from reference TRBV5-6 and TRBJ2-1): DAGVTQSPTHLIKTRGQQVTLRCSPKSGHDTVSWYQQALGQGPQFIFQYYEEEERQRGNFPDRFSGHQFPNYSSELNVNALLLGDSALYLCASRLTSGTYNEQFFGPGTRLTVL.

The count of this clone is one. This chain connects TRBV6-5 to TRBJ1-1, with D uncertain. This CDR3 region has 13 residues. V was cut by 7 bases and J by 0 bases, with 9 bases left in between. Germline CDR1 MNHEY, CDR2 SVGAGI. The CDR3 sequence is CASTDTMNTEAFF. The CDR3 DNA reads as TGTGCCAGCACTGACACGATGAACACTGAAGCTTTCTTT.

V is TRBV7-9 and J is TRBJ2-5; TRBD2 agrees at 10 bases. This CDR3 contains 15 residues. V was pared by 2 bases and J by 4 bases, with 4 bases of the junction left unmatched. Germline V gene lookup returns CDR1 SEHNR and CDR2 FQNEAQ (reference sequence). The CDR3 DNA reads TGTGCCAGCAGCTTATTCGCTAGCGGGAGAGAGACCCAGTACTTC. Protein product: CASSLFASGRETQYF.

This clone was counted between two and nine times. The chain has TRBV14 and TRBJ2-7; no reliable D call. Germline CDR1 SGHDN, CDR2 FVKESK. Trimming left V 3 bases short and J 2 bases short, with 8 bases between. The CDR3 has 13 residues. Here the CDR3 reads CASSHGPAYEQYF. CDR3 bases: TGTGCCAGCAGCCACGGTCCGGCCTACGAGCAGTACTTC.

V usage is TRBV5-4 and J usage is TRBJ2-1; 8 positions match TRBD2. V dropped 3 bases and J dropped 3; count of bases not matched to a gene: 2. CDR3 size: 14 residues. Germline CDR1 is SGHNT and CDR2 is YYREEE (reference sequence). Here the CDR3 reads CASSSGLDYNEQFF. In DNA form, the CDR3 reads TGTGCCAGCAGCTCGGGACTAGACTACAATGAGCAGTTCTTC.

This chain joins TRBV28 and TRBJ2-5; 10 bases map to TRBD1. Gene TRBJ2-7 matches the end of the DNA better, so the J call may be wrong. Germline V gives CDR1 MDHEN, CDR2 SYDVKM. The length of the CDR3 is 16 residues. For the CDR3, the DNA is TGTGCCAGCAGCCTGCGACAGGGGGCCACTTGGGACGAGCAGTACTTC. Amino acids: CASSLRQGATWDEQYF.

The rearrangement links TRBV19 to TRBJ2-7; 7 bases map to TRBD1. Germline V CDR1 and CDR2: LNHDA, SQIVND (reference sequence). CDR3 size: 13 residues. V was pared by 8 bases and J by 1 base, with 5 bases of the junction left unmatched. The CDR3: CASQMTGSYEQYF. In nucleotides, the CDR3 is TGTGCCAGTCAAATGACAGGGTCCTACGAGCAGTACTTC.

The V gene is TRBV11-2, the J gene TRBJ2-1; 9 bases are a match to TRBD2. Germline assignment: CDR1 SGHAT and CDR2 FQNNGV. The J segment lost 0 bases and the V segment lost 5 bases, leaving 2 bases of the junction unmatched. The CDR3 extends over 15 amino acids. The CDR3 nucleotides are TGTGCCAGCAGCCTGGGACTAGCCTCCTACAATGAGCAGTTCTTC. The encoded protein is CASSLGLASYNEQFF.

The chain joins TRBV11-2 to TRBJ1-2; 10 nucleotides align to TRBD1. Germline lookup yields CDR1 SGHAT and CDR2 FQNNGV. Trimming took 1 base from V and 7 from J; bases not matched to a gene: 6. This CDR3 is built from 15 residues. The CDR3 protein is CASSLAPGQGIGYTF. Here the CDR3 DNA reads TGTGCCAGCAGCTTAGCACCGGGACAGGGGATTGGCTACACCTTC.

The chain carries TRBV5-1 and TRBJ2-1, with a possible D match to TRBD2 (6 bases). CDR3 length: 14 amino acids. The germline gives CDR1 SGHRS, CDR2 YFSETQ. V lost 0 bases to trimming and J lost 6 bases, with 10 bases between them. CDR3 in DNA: TGCGCCAGCAGCTTGGAGGGAGGTCGCAATGAGCAGTTCTTC. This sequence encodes CASSLEGGRNEQFF.

The chain's CDR3 is CASSPTRWEQYF. The DNA of the CDR3 is TGTGCCAGCAGCCCCACCCGCTGGGAGCAGTACTTC. The chain uses TRBV7-2 and TRBJ2-7; D gene unclear. The V gene's germline CDR1 is SGHTA and CDR2 FQGNSA. CDR3 length: 12 residues. Trimming left V 5 bases short and J 7 bases short, with 12 bases between.

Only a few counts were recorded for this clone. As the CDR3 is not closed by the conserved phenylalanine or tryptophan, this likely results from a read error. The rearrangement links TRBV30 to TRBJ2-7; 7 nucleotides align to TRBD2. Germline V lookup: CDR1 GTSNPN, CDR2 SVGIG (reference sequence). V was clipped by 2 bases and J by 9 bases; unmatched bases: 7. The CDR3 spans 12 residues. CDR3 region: CAWSPDGGGQYG. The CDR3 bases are TGTGCCTGGAGTCCGGATGGGGGGGGGCAGTACGGC.

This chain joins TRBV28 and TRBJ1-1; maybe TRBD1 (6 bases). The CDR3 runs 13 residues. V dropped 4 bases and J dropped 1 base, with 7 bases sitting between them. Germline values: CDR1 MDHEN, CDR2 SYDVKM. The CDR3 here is CASSSQGNTEAFF. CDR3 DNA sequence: TGTGCCAGCAGTTCACAGGGGAACACTGAAGCTTTCTTT.

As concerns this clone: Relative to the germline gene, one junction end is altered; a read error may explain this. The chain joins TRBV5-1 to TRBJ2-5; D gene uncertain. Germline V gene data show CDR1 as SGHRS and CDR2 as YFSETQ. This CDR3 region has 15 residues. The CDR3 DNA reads TGCGCCAGCAGCTTGGGCCTGGAGCACCAAGAGACCCCGTACTTC. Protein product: CASSLGLEHQETPYF.

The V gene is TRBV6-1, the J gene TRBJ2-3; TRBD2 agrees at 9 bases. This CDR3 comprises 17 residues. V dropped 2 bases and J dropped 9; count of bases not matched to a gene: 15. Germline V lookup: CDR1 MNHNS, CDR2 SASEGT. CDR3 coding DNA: TGTGCCAGCAGTGAAAGTCCCCTAGCGGGGAGCCGGATGACGCAGTATTTT. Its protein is CASSESPLAGSRMTQYF.

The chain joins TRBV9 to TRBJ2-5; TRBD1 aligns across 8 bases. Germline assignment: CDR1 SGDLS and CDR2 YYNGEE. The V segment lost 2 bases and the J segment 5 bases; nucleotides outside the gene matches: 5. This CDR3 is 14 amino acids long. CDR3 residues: CASSVTGVGETQYF. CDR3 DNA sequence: TGTGCCAGCAGCGTGACAGGGGTTGGTGAGACCCAGTACTTC.

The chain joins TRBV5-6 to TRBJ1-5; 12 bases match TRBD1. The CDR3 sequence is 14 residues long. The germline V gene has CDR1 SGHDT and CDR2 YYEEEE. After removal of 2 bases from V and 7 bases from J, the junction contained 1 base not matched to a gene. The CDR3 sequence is CASSFGTGGQPQHF. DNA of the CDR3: TGTGCCAGCAGCTTCGGGACAGGGGGCCAGCCCCAGCATTTT.

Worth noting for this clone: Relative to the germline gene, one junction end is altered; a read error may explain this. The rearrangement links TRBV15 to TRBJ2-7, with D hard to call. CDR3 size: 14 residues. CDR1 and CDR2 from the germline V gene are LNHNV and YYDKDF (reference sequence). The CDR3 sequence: CATSRISASSEQYF. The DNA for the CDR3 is TGTGCCACCAGCAGGATTAGTGCATCCTCCGAGCAGTACTTC.

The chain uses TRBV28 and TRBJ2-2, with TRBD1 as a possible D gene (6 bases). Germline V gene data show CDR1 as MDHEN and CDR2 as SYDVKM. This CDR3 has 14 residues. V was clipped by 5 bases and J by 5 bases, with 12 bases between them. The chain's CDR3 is CASSPPGTTGELFF. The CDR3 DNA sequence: TGTGCCAGCAGTCCCCCCGGGACAACCGGGGAGCTGTTTTTT.

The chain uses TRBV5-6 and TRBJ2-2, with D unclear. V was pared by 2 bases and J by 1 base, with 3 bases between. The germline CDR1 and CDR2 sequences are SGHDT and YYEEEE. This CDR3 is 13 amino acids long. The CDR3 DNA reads TGTGCCAGCAGCTTACGGAACACCGGGGAGCTGTTTTTT. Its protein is CASSLRNTGELFF.

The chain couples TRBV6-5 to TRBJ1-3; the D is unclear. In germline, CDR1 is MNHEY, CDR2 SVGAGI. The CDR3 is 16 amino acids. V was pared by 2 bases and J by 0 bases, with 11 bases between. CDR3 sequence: CASSYSILSSGNTIYF. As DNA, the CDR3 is TGTGCCAGCAGTTACAGTATCCTTAGCTCTGGAAACACCATATATTTT.

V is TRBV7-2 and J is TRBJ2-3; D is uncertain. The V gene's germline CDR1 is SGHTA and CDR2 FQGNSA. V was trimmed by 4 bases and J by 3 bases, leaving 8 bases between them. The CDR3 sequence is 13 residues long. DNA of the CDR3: TGTGCCAGCAGCTCTGGTCCGACAGATACGCAGTATTTT. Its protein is CASSSGPTDTQYF.

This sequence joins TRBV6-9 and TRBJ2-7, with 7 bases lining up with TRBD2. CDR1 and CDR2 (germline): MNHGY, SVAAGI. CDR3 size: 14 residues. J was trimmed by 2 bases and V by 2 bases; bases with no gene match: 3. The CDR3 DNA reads TGTGCCAGCAGTTATCGGGACTACCCCTACGAGCAGTACGTC. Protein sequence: CASSYRDYPYEQYV.

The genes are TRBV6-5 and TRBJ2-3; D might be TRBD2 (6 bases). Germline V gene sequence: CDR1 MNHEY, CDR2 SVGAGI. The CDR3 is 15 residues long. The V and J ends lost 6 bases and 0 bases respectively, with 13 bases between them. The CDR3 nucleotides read TGTGCCAGCAGCCTGAGACTAGGTAGCACAGATACGCAGTATTTT. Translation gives CASSLRLGSTDTQYF.